What follows is one T cell receptor beta chain and its context. In the original processing: Amplification of reference gene primers was used by the study to estimate nucleated cell counts. Only in-frame clones appear in the TCRdb table, and some are missing; sequencing was by immunoSEQ multiplex PCR. That table furnishes V, J and clone size, whereas the DNA furnished D and trimming. The repertoire holds approximately 96,000 clones, with roughly 80% as singletons. This specimen comes from a study of blood T cell repertoires in COVID-19. Study-wide background: COVID-19 samples from acute and convalescent phases originated in the United States, Italy and Spain. PBMCs, B-cell-depleted T cells, or T cells provided the cDNA or gDNA that made up the material.

This clonotype was sampled from an elderly woman with acute or convalescent COVID-19. What was sequenced was peripheral blood.

CDR3 DNA sequence: TGTGCCAGCCAGTCCGCAGGGCGGTATGGCTACACCTTC. It specifies CASQSAGRYGYTF. The rearrangement uses TRBV3-1 (or the pseudogene TRBV3-2) and TRBJ1-2; tentative D call: TRBD1 (5 bases). Germline CDR1 is LGHDT and CDR2 is YNNKEL (reference sequence). This CDR3 is 13 amino acids long. Trimming stripped 8 bases from V and 5 bases from J, with 15 bases between.